This T cell receptor beta chain comes out of a study of blood T cells in healthy people across ages. Investigators took about 9.1 milliliters of peripheral blood from every donor. The V and J ends lost 3 bases and 9 bases respectively, with 14 bases between them. In germline, CDR1 is ENHRY, CDR2 SYGVKD. This CDR3 is built from 13 residues. This clonotype was detected only a few times. The authors ran a second PCR of about 6 to 11 cycles using a sample-barcoded 5' primer and a J-beta primer mix. Each CDR3 protein gets one entry after TCRdb re-called the 5' RACE reads with MiXCR. In the table there are over 1,500,000 distinct CDR3 sequences, around 42% of which are singletons.

This TCR derives from a human donor in good health. What was sequenced was blood. The rearrangement uses TRBV10-3 and TRBJ1-1, with D possibly being TRBD1 (5 bases). CDR3 DNA: TGTGCCATCAGTGACGCCGGGACGGAAAAAGCTTTCTTT. The encoded protein is CAISDAGTEKAFF.